The following is a T cell receptor beta chain sequence with its context. The record originates from a study of blood T cell repertoires in COVID-19. The CDR3 is 15 residues long. V gave up 2 bases and J gave up 7 bases; unmatched junction bases: 6. CDR1 LGHDT and CDR2 YNNKEL come from the germline V gene (reference sequence). This table comes from immunoSEQ multiplex PCR, and its TCRdb copy is limited to in-frame clones, with some not included. This sample carries roughly 110,000 clones, over 70% of them seen once, and the ten largest clones take less than 2%. This sequence was found in a man aged 50-59 years with acute or convalescent COVID-19. The sample was peripheral blood. V usage is TRBV3-1 (or the pseudogene TRBV3-2) and J usage is TRBJ1-5; TRBD1 agrees at 9 bases. CDR3 in amino acids: CASSQTGGASQPQHF. DNA for the CDR3: TGTGCCAGCAGCCAAACAGGGGGCGCGTCACAGCCCCAGCATTTT.